The present T cell receptor (beta chain) was sequenced within a study of Graves' ophthalmopathy and Graves' hyperthyroidism. Amplified material comprised TCR beta CDR3 regions derived from RNA transcripts. Investigators did first-round RT-PCR with HTBI primers, then second-round multiplex PCR. From the multiplex PCR reads, TCRdb called clonotypes with MiXCR, one entry per CDR3 protein. The repertoire holds about 740,000 distinct CDR3 sequences, with around 40% as singletons. The V and J ends lost 6 bases and 4 bases respectively, with 28 bases between them. Germline CDR1 reads LNHDA; CDR2 reads SQIVND (reference sequence). CDR3 length: 19 residues.

The clonotype originates from an adult man with Graves' ophthalmopathy. The genes are TRBV19 and TRBJ1-5; a possible D gene is TRBD1 (5 bases). The sequenced sample was peripheral blood. The CDR3 DNA follows: TGTGCCAGTAGGAAAAGGGGCAGTGGGACGACCTTTCTAAATCAGCCCCAGCATTTT. This encodes CASRKRGSGTTFLNQPQHF.